This TCR beta chain is drawn from a study of CXCR3-negative and CXCR3-positive naive CD8 T cells. The authors made the TRB cDNA libraries by 5' RACE using UMI labels. From the 5' RACE reads, TCRdb lists one entry per CDR3 protein and no DNA. Recorded for this sample: roughly 40,000 distinct CDR3 sequences. The sequence was obtained from a human donor in good health. Some clones in this sample may be carry-over from other donors' samples. Sequenced material: naive CXCR3- CD8+ T cells from blood. Subset given: CD45RO-CCR7+CD27+CD95- naive CD8+ T cells lacking CXCR3 (TNR3-).

The CDR3 sequence is CASRGRGIGASYNEQFF. This chain uses TRBV28 with TRBJ2-1; TCRdb names TRBD1, which stays unverified in the absence of DNA. Germline V gene sequence: CDR1 MDHEN, CDR2 SYDVKM. The CDR3 sequence is 17 residues long.